The 5 T cell receptor beta chains below all came from one sample that was sequenced in a study of beta chain features in type 1 diabetes. The antigens of these receptors remain unknown. Reverse transcribing all isolated RNA meant expressed TCRB transcripts were sequenced. The repertoire was sequenced with immunoSEQ multiplex PCR; TCRdb's copy has only in-frame clones and lacks some. The sample lists more than 550,000 clones; around an eighth were seen once. General study points: The study found moderately but significantly shorter TCRB CDR3s in all four CD4+ subsets of Type 1 diabetes patients.

Sequenced input: naive CD4+ T cells from blood. These receptors all come from a man between 18 and 29 years old with type 1 diabetes.

For this clone: The junction departs from germline at one end; a sequencing error may be responsible. The chain couples TRBV6-1 to TRBJ2-1; 7 bases are a match to TRBD1. Germline V gene lookup returns CDR1 MNHNS and CDR2 SASEGT. The CDR3 loop spans 13 amino acids. CDR3 nucleotide sequence: TGTGCCAGCAGGGAAGGACAGGTGAATGAGCAGTTCTTC. This sequence encodes CASREGQVNEQFF.

In the case of this clone: This sample includes further DNA sequences coding for the same CDR3. The genes are TRBV5-8 and TRBJ2-5, with D uncertain. The V and J ends lost 1 base and 4 bases respectively, with 2 bases between them. The CDR3 runs to 11 residues. Germline CDR1 and CDR2: SGHTS and YDEGEE. DNA for the CDR3: TGTGCCAGCAGCTTGCGAGAGACCCAGTACTTC. This sequence encodes CASSLRETQYF.

The sample holds a few counts of this clone. The V and J genes are TRBV5-1 and TRBJ2-2; 11 bases align to TRBD2. The CDR3 totals 16 residues. V dropped 4 bases and J dropped 4; count of bases not matched to a gene: 6. CDR1 and CDR2 (germline): SGHRS, YFSETQ. This CDR3 is CASSVSTSGVTGELFF. The CDR3 coding sequence is TGCGCCAGCAGCGTGTCGACTAGCGGGGTCACCGGGGAGCTGTTTTTT.

V is TRBV18 and J is TRBJ1-6, with TRBD1 matching over 7 bases. This CDR3 has 15 amino acids. V shed 4 bases and J 10 bases; nucleotides not matched to a gene: 10. CDR1 and CDR2 from the germline V gene are KGHSH and LQKENI. This CDR3 reads CASSLTTGEGSPLHF. For the CDR3, the DNA is TGTGCCAGCTCACTTACCACAGGGGAAGGATCACCCCTCCACTTT.

The table lists this clone with a few counts. The chain carries TRBV30 and TRBJ1-2; 7 bases are a match to TRBD1. V shed 5 bases, J shed 1 base, and the junction held 10 bases outside the gene matches. The V gene's germline CDR1 is GTSNPN and CDR2 SVGIG (reference sequence). The CDR3 has 15 residues. CDR3 protein: CAWARGTEHNYGYTF. The CDR3 bases are TGTGCCTGGGCTCGTGGGACAGAACATAACTATGGCTACACCTTC. Full variable domain (rest looked up from reference TRBV30 and TRBJ1-2): SQTIHQWPATLVQPVGSPLSLECTVEGTSNPNLYWYRQAAGRGLQLLFYSVGIGQISSEVPQNLSASRPQDRQFILSSKKLLLSDSGFYLCAWARGTEHNYGYTFGSGTRLTVV.